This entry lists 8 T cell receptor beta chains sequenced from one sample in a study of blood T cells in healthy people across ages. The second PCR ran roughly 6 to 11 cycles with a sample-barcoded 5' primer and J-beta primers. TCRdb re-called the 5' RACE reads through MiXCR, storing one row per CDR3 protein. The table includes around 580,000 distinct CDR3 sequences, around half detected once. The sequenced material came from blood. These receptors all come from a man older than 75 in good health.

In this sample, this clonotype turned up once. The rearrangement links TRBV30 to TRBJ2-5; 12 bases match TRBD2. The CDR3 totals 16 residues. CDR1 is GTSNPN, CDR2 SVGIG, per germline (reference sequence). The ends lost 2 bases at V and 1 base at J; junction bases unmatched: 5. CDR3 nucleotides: TGTGCCTGGAGTCCTGGACTAGCGGGGCTCCAAGAGACCCAGTACTTC. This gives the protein CAWSPGLAGLQETQYF.

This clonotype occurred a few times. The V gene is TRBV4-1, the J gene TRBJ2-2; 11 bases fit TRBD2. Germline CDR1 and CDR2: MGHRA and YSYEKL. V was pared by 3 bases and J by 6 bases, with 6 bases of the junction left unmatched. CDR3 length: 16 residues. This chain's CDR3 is CASSHTSGGGAGELFF. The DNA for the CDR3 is TGCGCCAGCAGCCACACTAGCGGGGGAGGTGCCGGGGAGCTGTTTTTT.

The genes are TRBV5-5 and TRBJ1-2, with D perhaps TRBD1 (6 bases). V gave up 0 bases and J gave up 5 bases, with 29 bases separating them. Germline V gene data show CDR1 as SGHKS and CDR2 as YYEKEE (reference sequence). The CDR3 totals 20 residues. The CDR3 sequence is CASSLDFGDVLGGPPYGYTF. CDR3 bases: TGTGCCAGCAGCTTGGATTTTGGGGACGTACTCGGGGGGCCTCCTTATGGCTACACCTTC. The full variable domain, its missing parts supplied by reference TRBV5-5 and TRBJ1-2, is DAGVTQSPTHLIKTRGQQVTLRCSPISGHKSVSWYQQVLGQGPQFIFQYYEKEERGRGNFPDRFSARQFPNYSSELNVNALLLGDSALYLCASSLDFGDVLGGPPYGYTFGSGTRLTVV.

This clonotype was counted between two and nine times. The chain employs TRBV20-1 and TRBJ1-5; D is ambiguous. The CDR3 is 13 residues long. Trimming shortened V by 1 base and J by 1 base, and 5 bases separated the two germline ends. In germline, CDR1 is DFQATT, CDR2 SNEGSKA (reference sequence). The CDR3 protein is CSARGASNQPQHF. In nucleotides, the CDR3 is TGCAGTGCTAGAGGGGCAAGCAATCAGCCCCAGCATTTT.

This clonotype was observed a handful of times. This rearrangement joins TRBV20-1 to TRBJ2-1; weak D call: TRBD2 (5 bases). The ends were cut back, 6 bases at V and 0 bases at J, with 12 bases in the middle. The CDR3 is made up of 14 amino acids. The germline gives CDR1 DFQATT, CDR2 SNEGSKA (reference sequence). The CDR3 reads CSAPQRSSYNEQFF. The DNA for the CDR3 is TGCAGTGCACCCCAGCGGAGCTCCTACAATGAGCAGTTCTTC.

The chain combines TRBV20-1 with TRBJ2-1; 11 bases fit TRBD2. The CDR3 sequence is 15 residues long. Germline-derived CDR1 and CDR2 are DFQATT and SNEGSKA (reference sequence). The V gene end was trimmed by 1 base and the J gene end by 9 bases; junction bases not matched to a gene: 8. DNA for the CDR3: TGCAGTGCTAGAGCTTGGGGTAGCGGGGGGGCTGAGCAGTTCTTC. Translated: CSARAWGSGGAEQFF.

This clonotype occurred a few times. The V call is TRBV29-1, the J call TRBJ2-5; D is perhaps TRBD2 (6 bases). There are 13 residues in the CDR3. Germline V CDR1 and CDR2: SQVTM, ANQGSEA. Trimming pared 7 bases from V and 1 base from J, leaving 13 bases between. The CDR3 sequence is CSAVPGAQETQYF. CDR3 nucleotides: TGCAGCGCTGTTCCGGGAGCCCAAGAGACCCAGTACTTC.

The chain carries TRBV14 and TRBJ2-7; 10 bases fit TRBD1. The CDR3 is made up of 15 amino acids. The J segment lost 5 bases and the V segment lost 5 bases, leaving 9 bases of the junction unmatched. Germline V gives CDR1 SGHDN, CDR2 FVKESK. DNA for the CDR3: TGTGCCAGCAGCGACTTCGGGACAGGGGCCCACGAGCAGTACTTC. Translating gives CASSDFGTGAHEQYF.